This T cell receptor (beta chain) was sequenced during a study of cytomegalovirus exposure and HLA in healthy donors. The primer mix had 60 Vbeta and 13 Jbeta primers. Repertoires were generated with immunoSEQ multiplex PCR, while TCRdb's copy carries only in-frame clones and drops some. The sample holds more than 90,000 clones, around 83% seen once. Trimming took off 0 bases at V and 6 bases at J, with 21 bases between the two ends. The CDR3 has 17 amino acids. The V gene's germline CDR1 is SGHKS and CDR2 YYEKEE (reference sequence). Notes on this clone: Its antigen is unknown.

Study-wide points: Upon later analysis, TCR association rates were observed to vary by HLA locus, being highest for DRB1 and lowest for HLA-C. The authors later linked a missense DCLRE1C variant to TCR beta V- and J-gene trimming.

Sequencing input: PBMCs. The rearrangement links TRBV5-5 to TRBJ1-1; D ambiguous. The receptor was isolated from a man younger than 40 in good health and CMV-seropositive. The CDR3 nucleotides are TGTGCCAGCAGCTTGGCGGCAGCGAGGGAGGTGAGGTCTGAAGCTTTCTTT. Encoded protein: CASSLAAAREVRSEAFF.